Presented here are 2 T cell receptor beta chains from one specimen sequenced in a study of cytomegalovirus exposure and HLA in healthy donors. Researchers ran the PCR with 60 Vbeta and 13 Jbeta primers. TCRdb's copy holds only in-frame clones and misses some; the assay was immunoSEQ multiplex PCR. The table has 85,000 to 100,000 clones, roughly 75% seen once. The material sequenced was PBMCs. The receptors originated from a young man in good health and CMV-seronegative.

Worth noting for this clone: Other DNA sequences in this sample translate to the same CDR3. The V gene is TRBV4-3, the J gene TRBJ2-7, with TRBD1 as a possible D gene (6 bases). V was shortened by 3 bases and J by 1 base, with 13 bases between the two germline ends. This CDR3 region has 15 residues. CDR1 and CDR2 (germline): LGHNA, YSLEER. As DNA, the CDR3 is TGCGCCAGCAGCCAGCAAAGGACAGCATCCTACGAGCAGTACTTC. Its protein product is CASSQQRTASYEQYF.

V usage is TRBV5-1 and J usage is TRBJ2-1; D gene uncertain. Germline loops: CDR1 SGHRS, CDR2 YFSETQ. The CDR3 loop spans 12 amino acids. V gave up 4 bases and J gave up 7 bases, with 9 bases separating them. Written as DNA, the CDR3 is TGCGCCAGCAGCCGAGGTTCGAATGAGCAGTTCTTC. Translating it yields CASSRGSNEQFF.